The TCR beta chain under discussion was sequenced for a study of T cells in Graves' hyperthyroidism and ophthalmopathy. Lactation, pregnancy, other autoimmune disease or uncontrolled infection excluded patients. This clonotype came up a few times. From RNA transcripts, TCR beta CDR3 regions were amplified. The TCR CDR3 first-round RT-PCR relied on the HTBI primer set. TCRdb fed the multiplex PCR reads into MiXCR, producing one record per CDR3 protein. The sample comprises 350,000 to 500,000 distinct CDR3 sequences, around 13% of which are singletons, and about 5% rests with the top ten. The CDR3 runs to 14 residues. The V gene's germline CDR1 is LNHDA and CDR2 SQIVND (reference sequence). Trimming removed 4 bases from V and 3 bases from J, with 12 bases in between.

This chain connects TRBV19 to TRBJ1-2, with D perhaps matching TRBD1 (6 bases). Sequencing was done on a sample of blood. This TCR was recovered from a woman younger than 35 with Graves' hyperthyroidism. The CDR3 coding sequence is TGTGCCAGTAGTAGACGGACAGTGGACTATGGCTACACCTTC. This sequence encodes CASSRRTVDYGYTF.